Shown below are 7 T cell receptor beta chains from a single sample sequenced in a study of T cell repertoires in cytomegalovirus infection. MiXCR, applied by TCRdb to the reads, yields one record per CDR3 protein. The table lists about 78,000 distinct CDR3 sequences, roughly 40% of them singletons. These receptors lack a known antigen. The sample here was CD8+ T cells from cultured PBMCs, taken from culture after CMV antigen stimulation. These receptor sequences come from a human donor in good health (CMV status not recorded). Some clones in this sample may be carry-over from other donors' samples.

This clonotype occurred a few times. This chain joins TRBV7-9 and TRBJ1-2; unclear D gene. Looked up from germline, CDR1 is SEHNR and CDR2 is FQNEAQ (reference sequence). The CDR3 is 14 amino acids. Between the trimmed V and J ends, which lost 5 bases and 2 bases, there was a span of 12 bases. The CDR3 loop is CASSDPDGNYGYTF. In DNA form, the CDR3 reads TGTGCCAGCAGCGACCCGGACGGAAACTATGGCTACACCTTC.

The chain employs TRBV11-2 and TRBJ2-7, with D possibly TRBD1 on 5 matching bases. The ends were cut back, 1 base at V and 5 bases at J, with 15 bases in the middle. The CDR3 runs 15 residues. Germline V gives CDR1 SGHAT, CDR2 FQNNGV. CDR3 region: CASSLVAIQGNEQYF. The CDR3 nucleotides are TGTGCCAGCAGCTTAGTTGCTATTCAGGGAAACGAGCAGTACTTC.

This chain links TRBV23-1 with TRBJ1-1; 9 nucleotides match TRBD1. TRBV23-1 is labeled an ORF, and its function is uncertain. Unmatched junction bases numbered 10, after V lost 4 bases and J lost 1 base. The CDR3 length is 17 residues. CDR3 protein: CASSPGTGILGNTEAFF. The CDR3, as DNA: TGCGCCAGCAGTCCAGGGACAGGGATCCTGGGGAACACTGAAGCTTTCTTT.

This clonotype was counted between two and nine times. This chain uses TRBV19 with TRBJ1-5; TRBD1 aligns across 7 bases. V trimming: 6 bases; J trimming: 1 base; junction bases outside the gene matches: 3. The germline V gene has CDR1 LNHDA and CDR2 SQIVND (reference sequence). CDR3 length equals 14 residues. The CDR3, as DNA: TGTGCCAGTAGGGACAGGAGGAGCAATCAGCCCCAGCATTTT. Residues: CASRDRRSNQPQHF.

The rearrangement uses TRBV7-8 and TRBJ2-3; tentatively, D is TRBD2 (5 bases). With 5 bases removed from V and 4 bases from J, the gap between germline ends came to 13 bases. CDR1 is SGHVS and CDR2 is FQNEAQ in the germline V gene. This CDR3 spans 14 amino acids. CDR3 DNA sequence: TGTGCCAGCAGCCCCCTGCGGGTTGCAGATACGCAGTATTTT. As protein: CASSPLRVADTQYF.

The V gene is TRBV14, the J gene TRBJ1-2, with D possibly TRBD1 on 5 matching bases. Germline CDR1 is SGHDN and CDR2 is FVKESK. Trimming shortened V by 1 base and J by 4 bases, and 13 bases separated the two germline ends. The CDR3 runs 15 residues. Here the CDR3 DNA reads TGTGCCAGCAGCCAAGTCCAGACAGACTTCTATGGCTACACCTTC. It codes for CASSQVQTDFYGYTF.

This clonotype was picked up one time. This sequence joins TRBV6-2 or TRBV6-3 and TRBJ1-1; D is possibly TRBD1 (6 bases). The V and J ends lost 0 bases and 1 base respectively, with 15 bases between them. This CDR3 spans 17 amino acids. Germline V CDR1 and CDR2: MNHEY, SVGEGT. CDR3 DNA: TGTGCCAGCAGTTACTCTTGGGGGGGCGCCCCGAACACTGAAGCTTTCTTT. Protein: CASSYSWGGAPNTEAFF.